This T cell receptor (beta chain) was captured by sequencing in a study of T cells expressing NK-cell markers. TCRdb reprocessed the 5' RACE reads and stores each CDR3 protein as one record, lacking DNA. The table lists tens of thousands of distinct CDR3 sequences, with about 60% in the top ten. The TCR originated in a woman between 18 and 69 years old in good health. The sequenced sample consisted of blood T cells: a sorted CD56 or NKG2C T cell subset, CD4+ or CD8+ T cells, or bulk PBMC T cells (not recorded which).

The CDR3 region is CASGWGALGEKLFF. The V call is TRBV12-5, the J call TRBJ1-4. The CDR3 is 14 amino acids. In germline, CDR1 is LGHNT, CDR2 FRNRAP.